This T cell receptor (beta chain) was recovered during a study of cytomegalovirus exposure and HLA in healthy donors. Notes on the study in general: In a later analysis, most CMV-associated TCR beta chains appeared HLA-restricted. Sequences of the TCR beta chain were said to predict the HLA-A and HLA-B alleles of most subjects accurately.

This CDR3 has 13 residues. Germline CDR1 reads SEHNR; CDR2 reads FQNEAQ (reference sequence). Trimming took 5 bases from V and 4 from J, leaving 12 bases between them. Healthy donors of bone marrow made up the group. Nominally healthy donors provided the samples, though records likely missed some immune exposures. To note about this clone: Its antigen is unknown.

PCR involved 60 Vbeta and 13 Jbeta primers. TCRdb's table, derived via immunoSEQ multiplex PCR, lists solely in-frame clones and lacks some. The data hold about 220,000 clones, with about 70% observed a single time. The sequence was collected from a woman aged 25 to 39 in good health and CMV-seronegative. The chain employs TRBV7-9 and TRBJ2-7; tentative D call: TRBD2 (6 bases). Sequencing was carried out using PBMCs. The CDR3: CASSPFAGYEQYF. In nucleotides, the CDR3 is TGTGCCAGCAGCCCATTCGCGGGGTACGAGCAGTACTTC.